These 24 T cell receptor beta chains originate from one sample sequenced in a study of shared T cell receptors in the human thymus. This table comes from immunoSEQ multiplex PCR, and its TCRdb copy is limited to in-frame clones, with some not included. The sample holds hundreds of thousands of clones, approximately 95% seen once. The sequenced sample consisted of thymocytes. All receptors derive from a human donor.

This chain links TRBV27 with TRBJ2-3; TRBD2 agrees at 14 bases. Germline CDR1 is MNHEY and CDR2 is SMNVEV (reference sequence). CDR3 length: 18 residues. Trimming removed 5 bases from V and 4 bases from J; junction bases left unmatched: 11. The CDR3 loop is CASSPFFLTSGRADTQYF. CDR3 DNA sequence: TGTGCCAGCAGTCCTTTCTTCCTGACTAGCGGGAGGGCAGATACGCAGTATTTT.

V usage is TRBV10-3 and J usage is TRBJ2-1, with D perhaps TRBD2 (6 bases). Germline V CDR1 and CDR2: ENHRY, SYGVKD. The CDR3 covers 15 residues. V was cut by 2 bases and J by 3 bases, with 11 bases left in between. The CDR3, as DNA: TGTGCCATCAGTGAGCAAAGGGACTTCTACAATGAGCAGTTCTTC. This gives the protein CAISEQRDFYNEQFF.

This rearrangement joins TRBV10-1 to TRBJ2-7; 11 nucleotides match TRBD1. This CDR3 has 16 residues. V gave up 4 bases and J gave up 2 bases; unmatched junction bases: 7. Germline-derived CDR1 and CDR2 are WNHNN and SYGVQD (reference sequence). For the CDR3, the DNA is TGCGCCAGCAGTGTTCCCGGACAGGGGGCGGCCTACGAGCAGTACTTC. It translates to CASSVPGQGAAYEQYF.

The chain carries TRBV7-4 and TRBJ2-1; unclear D gene. Germline V gene data show CDR1 as SGHVT and CDR2 as SQSDAQ. V was trimmed by 6 bases and J by 7 bases, leaving 13 bases between them. This CDR3 has 13 amino acids. CDR3: CASRYGVTNEQFF. CDR3 DNA sequence: TGTGCCAGCAGGTATGGGGTTACGAATGAGCAGTTCTTC. Variable domain in full (rest from reference TRBV7-4 and TRBJ2-1): GAGVSQSPRYKVAKRGRDVALRCDSISGHVTLYWYRQTLGQGSEVLTYSQSDAQRDKSGRPSGRFSAERPERSVSTLKIQRTEQGDSAVYLCASRYGVTNEQFFGPGTRLTVL.

The rearrangement joins TRBV28 to TRBJ1-4, with 12 bases matching TRBD1. The CDR3 has 14 residues. The ends lost 8 bases at V and 8 bases at J; junction bases unmatched: 6. The germline V gene has CDR1 MDHEN and CDR2 SYDVKM. Written as DNA, the CDR3 is TGTGCCAGCCGGGACAGGGGGCGCTGGGAAAAACTGTTTTTT. Protein sequence: CASRDRGRWEKLFF.

V and J are TRBV15 and TRBJ1-3, with 9 bases that match TRBD1. V lost 8 bases, J lost 16 bases, and 12 bases stayed unmatched. Germline V CDR1 and CDR2: LNHNV, YYDKDF (reference sequence). The CDR3 runs 12 residues. The CDR3 nucleotides are TGTGCCACCCAATCGCCAACCGGGACAGGGTATTTT. This sequence encodes CATQSPTGTGYF.

Written as DNA, the CDR3 is TGCGCCAGCAGCCAAGAGTGTCAAAGCGGGCTAGCTCCCTACGAGCAGTACTTC. Translated, it gives CASSQECQSGLAPYEQYF. This chain links TRBV4-1 with TRBJ2-7, with a weak D call TRBD2 (6 bases). Germline loops: CDR1 MGHRA, CDR2 YSYEKL. The CDR3 loop spans 18 amino acids. V lost 0 bases and J lost 2, with 20 bases in between.

This clone is a singleton in its sample. The chain uses TRBV6-4 and TRBJ2-7; 11 positions agree with TRBD1. The CDR3 totals 15 residues. In germline, CDR1 is MRHNA, CDR2 SNTAGT. Trimming removed 6 bases from V and 4 bases from J; junction bases left unmatched: 8. Here the CDR3 reads CASSLRTGGQYEQYF. For the CDR3, the DNA is TGTGCCAGCAGCCTGAGGACAGGGGGCCAATACGAGCAGTACTTC.

V is TRBV5-6 and J is TRBJ2-1; the match to TRBD2 covers 16 bases. Germline V gene lookup returns CDR1 SGHDT and CDR2 YYEEEE. The CDR3 contains 18 residues. With V trimmed by 3 bases and J by 4 bases, 7 bases remained unmatched. The DNA for the CDR3 is TGTGCCAGCAGCTGCGGGACTAGCGGGAGGGGAGGGTACAATGAGCAGTTCTTC. It specifies CASSCGTSGRGGYNEQFF.

This chain uses TRBV12-5 with TRBJ1-2, with 7 bases that match TRBD1. The CDR3 has 13 residues. The germline gives CDR1 LGHNT, CDR2 FRNRAP. J was trimmed by 8 bases and V by 3 bases; bases with no gene match: 6. The CDR3 protein is CASGLGGARGYTF. CDR3 nucleotides: TGTGCTAGTGGTTTAGGGGGCGCAAGGGGCTACACCTTC.

This chain links TRBV5-1 with TRBJ2-1, with 10 bases aligning to TRBD2. The length of the CDR3 is 20 residues. Germline-derived CDR1 and CDR2 are SGHRS and YFSETQ. The J segment lost 1 base and the V segment lost 1 base, leaving 14 bases of the junction unmatched. The CDR3 here is CASSLSGLAGVHWSYNEQFF. The DNA of the CDR3 is TGCGCCAGCAGCTTGAGTGGGCTAGCGGGAGTTCATTGGTCCTACAATGAGCAGTTCTTC.

This chain connects TRBV27 to TRBJ2-7; D may be TRBD1 (6 bases). The CDR3 consists of 17 residues. V lost 2 bases to trimming and J lost 3 bases, with 20 bases between them. The germline V gene encodes CDR1 MNHEY and CDR2 SMNVEV (reference sequence). The CDR3 sequence: CASSLGVPRDTNYEQYF. CDR3 coding DNA: TGTGCCAGCAGTTTAGGAGTCCCGAGGGACACGAACTACGAGCAGTACTTC.

The V call is TRBV29-1, the J call TRBJ2-1, with 11 bases that match TRBD2. CDR1 and CDR2 from the germline V gene are SQVTM and ANQGSEA. V shed 5 bases and J 4 bases; nucleotides not matched to a gene: 7. The CDR3 extends over 15 amino acids. CDR3 amino acids: CSVLGTSGLYNEQFF. The CDR3 region has the DNA TGCAGCGTTTTGGGGACTAGCGGCTTATACAATGAGCAGTTCTTC.

The genes are TRBV7-6 and TRBJ2-5; no clear D gene. V lost 4 bases and J lost 0, with 12 bases in between. The CDR3 contains 15 residues. Germline V gene data show CDR1 as SGHVS and CDR2 as FNYEAQ. The chain's CDR3 is CASSYKTEYQETQYF. CDR3 DNA: TGTGCCAGCAGCTACAAGACGGAATACCAAGAGACCCAGTACTTC.

V usage is TRBV28 and J usage is TRBJ1-2; 10 bases agree with TRBD1. Germline lookup yields CDR1 MDHEN and CDR2 SYDVKM. The CDR3 length is 16 residues. Trimming at V came to 6 bases and at J to 4 bases, leaving 11 bases not matched to a gene. In DNA form, the CDR3 reads TGTGCCAGCAGGAAGCCCGGGACAGGGGTTTCCTATGGCTACACCTTC. It codes for CASRKPGTGVSYGYTF.

This clone was seen just once. DNA of the CDR3: TGCAGCGTGCCCCCTGGACTAGCGGGAGGGCCTGAGGAGCAGTTCTTC. As protein: CSVPPGLAGGPEEQFF. This chain connects TRBV29-1 to TRBJ2-1; TRBD2 agrees at 15 bases. The junction had 13 bases not matched to a gene; V was cut back by 6 bases and J by 10 bases. CDR3 length equals 16 residues. Germline V gene data show CDR1 as SQVTM and CDR2 as ANQGSEA.

This chain links TRBV30 with TRBJ2-1; TRBD2 matches 8 bases. This CDR3 contains 16 residues. Germline CDR1 is GTSNPN and CDR2 is SVGIG (reference sequence). V was clipped by 5 bases and J by 5 bases; unmatched bases: 14. CDR3 bases: TGTGCCTGGGGCGACTGGTCTAGCGGGCTCAACAATGAGCAGTTCTTC. Translating it yields CAWGDWSSGLNNEQFF.

This clone has only a few counts. The chain has TRBV9 and TRBJ2-5; D remains unclear. Germline CDR1 is SGDLS and CDR2 is YYNGEE. Trimming stripped 4 bases from V and 5 bases from J, with 12 bases between. CDR3 length: 13 residues. The CDR3 is CASSIAGRETQYF. The DNA for the CDR3 is TGTGCCAGCAGCATAGCCGGGCGGGAGACCCAGTACTTC.

The chain employs TRBV7-9 and TRBJ2-7; D gene uncertain. The CDR3 totals 14 residues. Germline values: CDR1 SEHNR, CDR2 FQNEAQ (reference sequence). Trimming took off 6 bases at V and 1 base at J, with 13 bases between the two ends. CDR3 residues: CASSPARQSYEQYF. DNA for the CDR3: TGTGCCAGCAGTCCCGCCCGGCAGTCCTACGAGCAGTACTTC. Drawing the rest from reference TRBV7-9 and TRBJ2-7, the complete variable domain is DTGVSQNPRHKITKRGQNVTFRCDPISEHNRLYWYRQTLGQGPEFLTYFQNEAQLEKSRLLSDRFSAERPKGSFSTLEIQRTEQGDSAMYLCASSPARQSYEQYFGPGTRLTVT.

The chain links TRBV4-1 to TRBJ2-7, with 10 bases fitting TRBD2. The J segment lost 4 bases and the V segment lost 4 bases, leaving 13 bases of the junction unmatched. This CDR3 spans 17 amino acids. The V gene's germline CDR1 is MGHRA and CDR2 YSYEKL. The CDR3 protein is CASSLTHVRLAGYEQYF. The CDR3 coding sequence is TGCGCCAGCAGCCTTACCCACGTGAGACTAGCGGGTTACGAGCAGTACTTC.

The rearrangement uses TRBV28 and TRBJ2-7; D is possibly TRBD2 (6 bases). The CDR3 spans 16 residues. The V gene lost 7 bases and the J gene lost 0 bases, with 19 bases spanning the gap. Germline V gene lookup returns CDR1 MDHEN and CDR2 SYDVKM. CDR3 in DNA: TGTGCCAGCACCTCGGGGCCGGGAGCCGCCTCCTACGAGCAGTACTTC. Protein: CASTSGPGAASYEQYF.

V is TRBV15 and J is TRBJ2-7; TRBD2 might be the D (6 bases). V was shortened by 6 bases and J by 2 bases, with 11 bases between the two germline ends. Germline-derived CDR1 and CDR2 are LNHNV and YYDKDF (reference sequence). This CDR3 is built from 13 residues. CDR3 amino acids: CATSLGLTYEQYF. DNA for the CDR3: TGTGCCACCAGTCTGGGACTGACCTACGAGCAGTACTTC.

This clone was detected only once. The J gene is TRBJ2-1, the V gene TRBV5-6, with 7 bases matching TRBD1. There are 18 residues in the CDR3. From germline, CDR1 is SGHDT and CDR2 YYEEEE. V lost 1 base, J lost 3 bases, and 13 bases stayed unmatched. The chain's CDR3 is CASSLCTGESAHYNEQFF. The CDR3, as DNA: TGTGCCAGCAGCTTGTGTACAGGGGAAAGTGCTCACTACAATGAGCAGTTCTTC.

This rearrangement joins TRBV7-2 to TRBJ1-1; weak D call: TRBD1 (5 bases). Germline values: CDR1 SGHTA, CDR2 FQGNSA. This CDR3 comprises 18 residues. V was trimmed by 3 bases and J by 4 bases, leaving 24 bases between them. CDR3 DNA: TGTGCCAGCAGCTTTCCTACGATTGACGGGGCTCCGATCACTGAAGCTTTCTTT. Protein sequence: CASSFPTIDGAPITEAFF.